Listed here are 22 T cell receptor beta chains from one sample, sequenced in a study of blood T cells in healthy people across ages (dated by TCRdb to the mid-2010s). Libraries were constructed by 5' RACE. Sequenced using an Illumina HiSeq 2500. The second PCR ran for about 6 to 11 cycles and used a J-beta primer mix along with a sample-barcoded 5' primer. TCRdb reanalyzed the raw reads on its own, using fastp at Q25 for trimming and MiXCR for clone calling, and kept in-frame beta chains. Rows are unified per CDR3 protein, each entry keeping the most common DNA and genes. A total of about 290,000 distinct CDR3 sequences appear in this sample, around 27% of them only once. Of the sample, around 30% is held by the ten largest clones. Sequenced sample: blood. These receptors were obtained from a woman aged 70-85 years in good health.

The V call is TRBV6-1, the J call TRBJ2-1; the match to TRBD2 covers 12 bases. The V gene end was trimmed by 6 bases and the J gene end by 3 bases; junction bases not matched to a gene: 9. The length of the CDR3 is 17 residues. Per germline, CDR1 MNHNS and CDR2 SASEGT. CDR3 in amino acids: CASRPTLAGGHYNEQFF. In DNA, the CDR3 is TGTGCCAGCAGACCCACTCTAGCGGGAGGGCACTACAATGAGCAGTTCTTC.

The chain is built from TRBV5-1 and TRBJ2-5; D might be TRBD1 (5 bases). The J call may be in error: the DNA end matches TRBJ2-1 better. The V gene's germline CDR1 is SGHRS and CDR2 YFSETQ. The CDR3 is 14 amino acids. The DNA for the CDR3 is TGCGCCAGCAGCTTGCAGGGCCCCCACAATGAGCAGTTCTTC. This codes for CASSLQGPHNEQFF.

The chain joins TRBV5-5 to TRBJ2-2, with D possibly TRBD2 on 5 matching bases. CDR1 and CDR2 (germline): SGHKS, YYEKEE (reference sequence). The CDR3 is made up of 15 amino acids. Trimming stripped 3 bases from V and 5 bases from J, with 14 bases between. CDR3 sequence: CASSYTRLATGELFF. The CDR3 bases are TGTGCCAGCAGCTACACTAGACTGGCGACCGGGGAGCTGTTTTTT.

This clonotype showed up just a few times. The chain recombines TRBV6-5 with TRBJ2-1; 12 nucleotides agree with TRBD2. This CDR3 is built from 15 residues. V lost 6 bases and J lost 10; bases outside the gene matches: 10. Germline V gene sequence: CDR1 MNHEY, CDR2 SVGAGI. The CDR3 DNA reads TGTGCCAGCAGCCGACACTGGACTAGCGGGATCGAGCAGTTCTTC. Residues: CASSRHWTSGIEQFF.

This rearrangement joins TRBV18 to TRBJ1-1; D call uncertain. V was pared by 3 bases and J by 0 bases, with 5 bases between. The length of the CDR3 is 13 residues. CDR1 and CDR2 (germline): KGHSH, LQKENI. The CDR3 is CASSPPLNTEAFF. CDR3 nucleotides: TGTGCCAGCTCACCGCCTCTGAACACTGAAGCTTTCTTT.

This clonotype was seen only a few times. The chain couples TRBV10-3 to TRBJ2-7; D is unclear. V was clipped by 3 bases and J by 5 bases, with 14 bases between them. The CDR3 is 14 amino acids. CDR1 is ENHRY, CDR2 SYGVKD, per germline. The CDR3 DNA follows: TGTGCCATCAGTGAAAGGGCACGGAAGGACGAGCAGTACTTC. Translated: CAISERARKDEQYF.

V usage is TRBV28 and J usage is TRBJ1-2; D not resolved. V dropped 5 bases and J dropped 2 bases, with 12 bases sitting between them. From germline, CDR1 is MDHEN and CDR2 SYDVKM. The CDR3 sequence is 14 residues long. CDR3 loop: CASSPLMKNYGYTF. The CDR3 nucleotides read TGTGCCAGCAGTCCACTAATGAAGAACTATGGCTACACCTTC.

This clonotype was detected a few times. The chain links TRBV7-9 to TRBJ2-5; the D gene is possibly TRBD1 (6 bases). Per the germline V gene, CDR1 is SEHNR and CDR2 is FQNEAQ (reference sequence). Deletions cut 3 bases from V and 2 bases from J, with 13 bases between. The CDR3 consists of 15 residues. For the CDR3, the DNA is TGTGCCAGCAGCTTTTTCCGGACAGAACAAGAGACCCAGTACTTC. This encodes CASSFFRTEQETQYF.

This clonotype has only a few counts. V usage is TRBV19 and J usage is TRBJ2-1; D remains unclear. The V end was cut by 5 bases, the J end by 6 bases, with 11 bases between. Looked up from germline, CDR1 is LNHDA and CDR2 is SQIVND (reference sequence). The CDR3 runs to 13 residues. The chain's CDR3 is CASSLGNGNEQFF. The CDR3 DNA follows: TGTGCCAGTAGTTTGGGTAACGGCAATGAGCAGTTCTTC.

This chain links TRBV20-1 with TRBJ2-7, with 7 nucleotides matching TRBD1. The ends lost 5 bases at V and 0 bases at J; junction bases unmatched: 4. The length of the CDR3 is 13 residues. Germline CDR1 and CDR2: DFQATT and SNEGSKA (reference sequence). In DNA form, the CDR3 reads TGCAGTGCTCCGGACAGGAGCTCCTACGAGCAGTACTTC. Translating it yields CSAPDRSSYEQYF.

This clonotype turned up a few times. This rearrangement joins TRBV6-5 to TRBJ2-6; D not resolved. With 2 bases removed from V and 4 bases from J, the gap between germline ends came to 9 bases. Germline-derived CDR1 and CDR2 are MNHEY and SVGAGI. The CDR3 extends over 15 amino acids. In DNA, the CDR3 is TGTGCCAGCAGTTACCCGGCATCCGGGGCCAACGTCCTGACTTTC. The encoded protein is CASSYPASGANVLTF.

This clonotype came up many times. At one end, the junction sequence differs from germline, possibly due to a read error. The genes are TRBV2 and TRBJ2-7; no clear D gene. The CDR3 extends over 15 amino acids. CDR1 is SNHLY and CDR2 is FYNNEI in the germline V gene. CDR3 nucleotide sequence: TGTGCCAGCAGAGAAGGACCACTACCCGCCTACGAGCAGTACTTC. It translates to CASREGPLPAYEQYF.

The V call is TRBV27, the J call TRBJ2-7; D may be TRBD1 (6 bases). The CDR3 loop spans 16 amino acids. Germline V lookup: CDR1 MNHEY, CDR2 SMNVEV (reference sequence). Trimming took off 4 bases at V and 7 bases at J, with 23 bases between the two ends. The CDR3: CASSSLDGIRGREQYF. CDR3 bases: TGTGCCAGCAGTTCCCTCGACGGAATAAGGGGGAGAGAGCAGTACTTC.

V usage is TRBV20-1 and J usage is TRBJ2-3; 9 positions match TRBD2. Germline assignment: CDR1 DFQATT and CDR2 SNEGSKA (reference sequence). The CDR3 loop spans 17 amino acids. Trimming took 0 bases from V and 1 from J; bases not matched to a gene: 8. DNA of the CDR3: TGCAGTGCTAGAGACCCGCGAGAGCGGGGGGGCACAGATACGCAGTATTTT. Translating gives CSARDPRERGGTDTQYF.

This chain uses TRBV20-1 with TRBJ2-7; 10 nucleotides agree with TRBD1. The CDR3 is made up of 18 amino acids. Germline assignment: CDR1 DFQATT and CDR2 SNEGSKA (reference sequence). Losses at the gene ends were 3 bases for V and 3 bases for J; bases not matched to a gene: 17. The CDR3 nucleotides read TGCAGTGCTAGTTCTGTGACAGGGGGCACGATTGGCCTCTACGAGCAGTACTTC. Its protein product is CSASSVTGGTIGLYEQYF.

As for this clonotype: One end of the junction does not line up with germline, which may come from a read error. The V and J genes are TRBV12-3 or TRBV12-4 and TRBJ2-5; TRBD2 aligns across 10 bases. Matching the DNA end better, TRBJ2-1 makes the J call doubtful. There are 18 residues in the CDR3. CDR3 nucleotides: TGTGCCAGCAGTCCCCTTAGCGGGAGGCCCTTCGTCGGCAATGACCAGTTCTTC. It yields the protein CASSPLSGRPFVGNDQFF.

This clonotype has a handful of counts. One end of the junction is discordant with germline, which a read error may explain. This rearrangement joins TRBV28 to TRBJ2-7; possible D gene TRBD1, 5 bases. Germline V CDR1 and CDR2: MDHEN, SYDVKM. This CDR3 spans 11 amino acids. The CDR3 coding sequence is TGTGCCAGCACAGGGATTTACGGGCAGTACTTC. This sequence encodes CASTGIYGQYF.

The count of this clonotype is one. The V call is TRBV5-1, the J call TRBJ1-4; D is unresolved. Per germline, CDR1 SGHRS and CDR2 YFSETQ. The CDR3 loop spans 15 amino acids. V was trimmed by 7 bases and J by 7 bases, leaving 20 bases between them. The DNA of the CDR3 is TGCGCCAGCGCGCTTATCGGCGGAGAAGGTGAAAAACTGTTTTTT. It specifies CASALIGGEGEKLFF.

This clonotype was seen a few times. The V and J genes are TRBV10-3 and TRBJ2-5; D gene uncertain. The CDR3 runs 11 residues. V lost 10 bases, J lost 1 base, and 7 bases lay in between. CDR1 and CDR2 from the germline V gene are ENHRY and SYGVKD. CDR3 loop: CATGFQETQYF. The CDR3 region has the DNA TGTGCCACTGGGTTCCAAGAGACCCAGTACTTC.

The chain has TRBV7-9 and TRBJ2-6, with D possibly being TRBD1 or TRBD2 (6 bases each). Between the trimmed V and J ends, which lost 8 bases and 0 bases, there was a span of 20 bases. The CDR3 totals 18 residues. Germline V gene sequence: CDR1 SEHNR, CDR2 FQNEAQ (reference sequence). Here the CDR3 DNA reads TGTGCCAGCCTCCGCGGGACATCCGCAAACTCTGGGGCCAACGTCCTGACTTTC. It encodes CASLRGTSANSGANVLTF.

This clonotype was seen a few times. V is TRBV7-3 and J is TRBJ2-3; D tentatively fits TRBD1 or TRBD2 (5 bases each). Trimming removed 3 bases from V and 7 bases from J, with 14 bases in between. CDR1 SGHTA and CDR2 FQGTGA come from the germline V gene. The CDR3 is 14 amino acids. CDR3 loop: CASSLVQGEYTQYF. In nucleotides, the CDR3 is TGTGCCAGCAGCTTGGTCCAGGGAGAATATACGCAGTATTTT.

This clonotype appeared a few times. The J gene is TRBJ2-7, the V gene TRBV7-2, with D uncertain. Trimming stripped 4 bases from V and 9 bases from J, with 16 bases between. Germline V gene data show CDR1 as SGHTA and CDR2 as FQGNSA. The CDR3 has 13 residues. This CDR3 is CASSSNRVGVQYF. CDR3 nucleotides: TGTGCCAGCAGCTCCAATAGGGTTGGGGTGCAGTACTTC.